The rows below give T cell receptor beta chains drawn from one sample of a study of long-term antiretroviral therapy in people with HIV. Measured with immunoSEQ multiplex PCR; TCRdb has only the in-frame clones, and not every one. The table records roughly 28,000 clones, around 87% of them present only once. The specimen comprised unsorted PBMCs, sampled 0.5 years after starting antiretroviral therapy. The source is a woman aged 18 to 35 with HIV. Each CDR3 is given with its conserved first and last residue. The order of the fields is J gene, clone size, V gene, D gene, CDR3 DNA, CDR3 protein. D genes are given only for firm matches. Not every row has a clone size; where given, it reads once, few, many or a size class.

>TRBJ1-4|NA|TRBV11-1|TRBD1
TGTGCCAGCAGCGGGACAGCGCCAGAAAAACTGTTTTTT
CASSGTAPEKLFF
>TRBJ2-2|once|TRBV28|TRBD1
TGTGCCAGCAGTTTGTGGACAGGGGCTAACACCGGGGAGCTGTTTTTT
CASSLWTGANTGELFF
>TRBJ2-7|NA|TRBV6-1|TRBD1
TGTGCCAGCAAAAAGGTGACAGGGGGATCCTACGAGCAGTACTTC
CASKKVTGGSYEQYF
>TRBJ2-2|once|TRBV27|NA
TGTGCCAGCAGAGATGGGGGGAGGAGGGAGCTGTTTTTT
CASRDGGRRELFF
>TRBJ1-4|NA|TRBV18|NA
TGTGCCAGCTCGAGACCGACAACTAATGAAAAACTGTTTTTT
CASSRPTTNEKLFF
>TRBJ2-7|NA|TRBV11-3|TRBD1
TGTGCCAGCAGCTCCCGGACAGGGGGCAACGAGCAGTACTTC
CASSSRTGGNEQYF
>TRBJ2-6|NA|TRBV27|NA
TGTGCCAGCAGTTCCCTTAGACGGCCCTCTGGGGCCAACGTCCTGACTTTC
CASSSLRRPSGANVLTF
>TRBJ1-5|NA|TRBV4-3|NA
TGCGCCAGCAGCCAAGATTTATTGGGGCCTGACCAGCCCCAGCATTTT
CASSQDLLGPDQPQHF
>TRBJ1-4|NA|TRBV6-6|NA
TGTGCCAGCAGTTCCACTAATGAAAAACTGTTTTTT
CASSSTNEKLFF
>TRBJ1-1|NA|TRBV10-1|TRBD1
TGCGCCGGGCTTACAGGGGGCGAAACTGAAGCTTTCTTT
CAGLTGGETEAFF
>TRBJ1-2|NA|TRBV7-3|TRBD1
TGTGCCAGCAGCCCCGACACCCCGACAGGGTCCTATGGCTACACCTTC
CASSPDTPTGSYGYTF
>TRBJ2-3|NA|TRBV4-3|NA
TGCGCCAGCAGCCAAGAGAAACCAGAAATTAGAGATACGCAGTATTTT
CASSQEKPEIRDTQYF
>TRBJ1-4|NA|TRBV6-5|NA
TGTGCCAGCAGATCTGGCGAGGTTTACGAAAAACTGTTTTTT
CASRSGEVYEKLFF
>TRBJ2-1|NA|TRBV6-5|TRBD1
TGTGCCAGCAGTTACACGACAGGGGGATCCTACAATGAGCAGTTCTTC
CASSYTTGGSYNEQFF
>TRBJ1-5|NA|TRBV28|TRBD1
TGTGCCAGCAGTTCGGAGGGGACAGAGTATAGCAATCAGCCCCAGCATTTT
CASSSEGTEYSNQPQHF
>TRBJ2-7|NA|TRBV27|TRBD2
TGTGCCAGCAGTTTAGAGCCTAGCGGGAGGACCTACGAGCAGTACTTC
CASSLEPSGRTYEQYF
>TRBJ1-2|few|TRBV18|NA
TGTGCCAGCTCACCACCGGGGGCCAGCCGTTCGAATGGCTACACCTTC
CASSPPGASRSNGYTF
>TRBJ2-5|NA|TRBV27|NA
TGTGCCAGCCGGACGGATTACCAAGAGACCCAGTACTTC
CASRTDYQETQYF
>TRBJ1-2|NA|TRBV4-2|TRBD1
TGTGCCAGCAGCGCTCTACAGGGGGCGCGGAAAGGCTACACCTTC
CASSALQGARKGYTF
>TRBJ1-2|NA|TRBV7-9|NA
TGTGCCAGCAGCTTAGAGGCGGAGTTCTATGGCTACACCTTC
CASSLEAEFYGYTF
>TRBJ1-4|NA|TRBV15|NA
TGTGCCACCAGCTCCCCCGGAGGGAGGTCAAATGAAAAACTGTTTTTT
CATSSPGGRSNEKLFF
>TRBJ1-1|few|TRBV19|NA
TGTGCCAGTAGTACCGGGGGACCTGAAGCTTTCTTT
CASSTGGPEAFF
>TRBJ2-5|NA|TRBV11-2|TRBD2
TGTGCCAGCAGCCCGGGACTAGCGGGAGGGGTGGAGACCCAGTACTTC
CASSPGLAGGVETQYF
>TRBJ1-1|once|TRBV7-9|NA
TGTGCCAGCAGCTTAAATCCAGGGCCGAACACTGAAGCTTTCTTT
CASSLNPGPNTEAFF
>TRBJ2-2|NA|TRBV10-3|NA
TGTGCCATCAGTGGGACACTCGCGAACACCGGGGAGCTGTTTTTT
CAISGTLANTGELFF
>TRBJ2-7|NA|TRBV7-6|TRBD2
TGTGCCAGCAGCCCCCATACTAGCGGGGTCGGATACGAGCAGTACTTC
CASSPHTSGVGYEQYF
>TRBJ2-2|NA|TRBV5-4|NA
TGTGCCAGCAGTCCGGGACTGGGGACCGGGGAGCTGTTTTTT
CASSPGLGTGELFF
>TRBJ2-6|NA|TRBV6-5|NA
TGTGCCAGCTCTGACTCTGGGGCCAACGTCCTGACTTTC
CASSDSGANVLTF
>TRBJ2-7|NA|TRBV5-5|NA
TGTGCCAGCAGCTTGGATGGGACCGAATACTACGAGCAGTACTTC
CASSLDGTEYYEQYF
>TRBJ2-7|NA|TRBV11-2|TRBD2
TGTGCCAGCAGCTTCGGAGCTAGCGGGAGAGGCGAGCAGTACTTC
CASSFGASGRGEQYF
>TRBJ2-7|NA|TRBV27|NA
TGTGCCAGCAGTTTAAGGAGAGGCGGGGAACCCGAGCAGTACTTC
CASSLRRGGEPEQYF